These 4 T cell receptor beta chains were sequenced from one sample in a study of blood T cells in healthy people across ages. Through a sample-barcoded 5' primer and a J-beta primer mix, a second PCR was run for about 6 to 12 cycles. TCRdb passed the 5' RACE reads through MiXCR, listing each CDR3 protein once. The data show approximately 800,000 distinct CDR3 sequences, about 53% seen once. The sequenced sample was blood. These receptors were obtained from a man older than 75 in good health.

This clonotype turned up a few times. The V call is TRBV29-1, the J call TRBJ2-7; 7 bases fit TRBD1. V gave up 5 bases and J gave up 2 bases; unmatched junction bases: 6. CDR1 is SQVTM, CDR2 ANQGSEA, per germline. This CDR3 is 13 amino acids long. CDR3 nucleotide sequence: TGCAGCGTTTCGGGACAGAGACCCTACGAGCAGTACTTC. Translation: CSVSGQRPYEQYF.

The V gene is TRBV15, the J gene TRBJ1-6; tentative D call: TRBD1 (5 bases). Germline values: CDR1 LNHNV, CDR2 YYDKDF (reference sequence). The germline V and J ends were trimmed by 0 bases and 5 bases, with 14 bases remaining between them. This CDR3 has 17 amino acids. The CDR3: CATSRDRGRADNSPLHF. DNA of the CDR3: TGTGCCACCAGCAGAGATCGGGGCAGGGCGGATAATTCACCCCTCCACTTT.

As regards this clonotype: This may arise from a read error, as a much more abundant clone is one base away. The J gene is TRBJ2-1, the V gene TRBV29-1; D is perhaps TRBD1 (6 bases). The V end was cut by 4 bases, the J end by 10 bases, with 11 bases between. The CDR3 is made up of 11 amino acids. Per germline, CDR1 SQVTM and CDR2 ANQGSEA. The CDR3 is CSVGTAYEQFF. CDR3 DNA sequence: TGCAGCGTTGGGACAGCCTACGAGCAGTTCTTC.

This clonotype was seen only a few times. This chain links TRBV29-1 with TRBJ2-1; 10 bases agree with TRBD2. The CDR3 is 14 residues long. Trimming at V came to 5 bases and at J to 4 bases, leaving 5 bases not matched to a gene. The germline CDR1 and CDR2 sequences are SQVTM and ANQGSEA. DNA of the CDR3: TGCAGCGTTCACTATAGCGGGAGGTACAATGAGCAGTTCTTC. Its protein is CSVHYSGRYNEQFF.